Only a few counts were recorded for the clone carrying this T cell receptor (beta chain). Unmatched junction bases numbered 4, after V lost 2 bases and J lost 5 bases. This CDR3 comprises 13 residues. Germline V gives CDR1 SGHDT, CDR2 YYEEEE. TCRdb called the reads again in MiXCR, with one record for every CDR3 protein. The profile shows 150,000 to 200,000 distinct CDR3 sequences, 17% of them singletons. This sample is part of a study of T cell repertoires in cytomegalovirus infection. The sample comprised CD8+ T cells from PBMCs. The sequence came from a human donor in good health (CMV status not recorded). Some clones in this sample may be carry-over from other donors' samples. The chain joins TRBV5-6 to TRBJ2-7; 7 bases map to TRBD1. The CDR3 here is CASSLQGIDEQYF. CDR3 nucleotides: TGTGCCAGCAGCTTACAGGGGATCGACGAGCAGTACTTC.